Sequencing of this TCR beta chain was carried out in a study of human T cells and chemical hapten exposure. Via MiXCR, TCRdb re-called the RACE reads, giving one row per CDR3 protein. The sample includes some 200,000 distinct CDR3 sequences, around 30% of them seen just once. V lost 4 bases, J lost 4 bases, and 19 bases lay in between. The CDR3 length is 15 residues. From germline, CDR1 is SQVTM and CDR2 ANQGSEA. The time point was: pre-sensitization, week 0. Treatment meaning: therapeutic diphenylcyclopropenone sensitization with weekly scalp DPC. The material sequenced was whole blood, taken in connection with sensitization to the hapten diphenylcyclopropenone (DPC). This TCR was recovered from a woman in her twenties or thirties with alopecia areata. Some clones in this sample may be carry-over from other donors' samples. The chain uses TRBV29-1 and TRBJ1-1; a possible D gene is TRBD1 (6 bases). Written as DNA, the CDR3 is TGCAGCGTTGGAGGGGGTGGTGGTGTAGGCACTGAAGCTTTCTTT. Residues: CSVGGGGGVGTEAFF.